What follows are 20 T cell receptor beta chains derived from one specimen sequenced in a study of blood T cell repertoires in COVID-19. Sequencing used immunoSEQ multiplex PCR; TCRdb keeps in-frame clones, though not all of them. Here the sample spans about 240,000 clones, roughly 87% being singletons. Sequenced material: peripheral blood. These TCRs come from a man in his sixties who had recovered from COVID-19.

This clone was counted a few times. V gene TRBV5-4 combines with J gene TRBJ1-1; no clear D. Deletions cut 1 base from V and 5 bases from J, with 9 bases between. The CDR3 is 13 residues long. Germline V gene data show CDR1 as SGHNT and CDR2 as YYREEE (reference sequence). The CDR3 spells CASSLSPGTEAFF. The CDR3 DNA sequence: TGTGCCAGCAGCTTGAGCCCGGGAACTGAAGCTTTCTTT. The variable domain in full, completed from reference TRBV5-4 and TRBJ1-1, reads ETGVTQSPTHLIKTRGQQVTLRCSSQSGHNTVSWYQQALGQGPQFIFQYYREEENGRGNFPPRFSGLQFPNYSSELNVNALELDDSALYLCASSLSPGTEAFFGQGTRLTVV.

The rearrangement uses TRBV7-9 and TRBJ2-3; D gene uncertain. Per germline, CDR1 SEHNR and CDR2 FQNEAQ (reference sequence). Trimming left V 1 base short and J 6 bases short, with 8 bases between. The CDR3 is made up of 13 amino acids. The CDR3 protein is CASSLGVADTQYF. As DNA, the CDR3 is TGTGCCAGCAGCTTAGGGGTAGCCGATACGCAGTATTTT.

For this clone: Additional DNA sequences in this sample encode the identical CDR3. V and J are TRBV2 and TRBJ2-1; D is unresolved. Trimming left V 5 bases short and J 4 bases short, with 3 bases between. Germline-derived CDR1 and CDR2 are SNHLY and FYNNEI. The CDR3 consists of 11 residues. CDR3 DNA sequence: TGTGCCAGCAGTCTATACAATGAGCAGTTCTTC. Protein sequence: CASSLYNEQFF. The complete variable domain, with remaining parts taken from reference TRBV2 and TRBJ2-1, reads EPEVTQTPSHQVTQMGQEVILRCVPISNHLYFYWYRQILGQKVEFLVSFYNNEISEKSEIFDDQFSVERPDGSNFTLKIRSTKLEDSAMYFCASSLYNEQFFGPGTRLTVL.

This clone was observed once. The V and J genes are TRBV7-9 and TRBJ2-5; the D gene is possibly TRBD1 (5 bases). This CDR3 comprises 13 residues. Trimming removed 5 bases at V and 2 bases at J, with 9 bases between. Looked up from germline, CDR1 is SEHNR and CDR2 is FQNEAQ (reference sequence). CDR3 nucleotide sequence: TGTGCCAGCAGCCCGGACATGCAAGAGACCCAGTACTTC. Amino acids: CASSPDMQETQYF. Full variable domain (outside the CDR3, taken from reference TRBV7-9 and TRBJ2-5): DTGVSQNPRHKITKRGQNVTFRCDPISEHNRLYWYRQTLGQGPEFLTYFQNEAQLEKSRLLSDRFSAERPKGSFSTLEIQRTEQGDSAMYLCASSPDMQETQYFGPGTRLLVL.

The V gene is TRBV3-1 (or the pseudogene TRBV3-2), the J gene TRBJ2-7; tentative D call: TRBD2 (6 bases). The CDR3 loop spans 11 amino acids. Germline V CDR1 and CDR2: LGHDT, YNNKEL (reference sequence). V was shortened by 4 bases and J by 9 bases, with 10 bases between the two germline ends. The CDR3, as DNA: TGTGCCAGCAGCCGGGGGGTCCGGCAGTACTTC. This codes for CASSRGVRQYF.

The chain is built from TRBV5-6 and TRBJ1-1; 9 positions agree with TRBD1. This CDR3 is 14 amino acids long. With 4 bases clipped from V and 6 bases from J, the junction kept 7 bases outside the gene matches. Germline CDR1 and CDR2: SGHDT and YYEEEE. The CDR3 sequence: CASSPGDRASEAFF. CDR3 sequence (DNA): TGTGCCAGCAGCCCGGGGGACAGGGCTTCTGAAGCTTTCTTT. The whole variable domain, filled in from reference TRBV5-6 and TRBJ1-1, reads DAGVTQSPTHLIKTRGQQVTLRCSPKSGHDTVSWYQQALGQGPQFIFQYYEEEERQRGNFPDRFSGHQFPNYSSELNVNALLLGDSALYLCASSPGDRASEAFFGQGTRLTVV.

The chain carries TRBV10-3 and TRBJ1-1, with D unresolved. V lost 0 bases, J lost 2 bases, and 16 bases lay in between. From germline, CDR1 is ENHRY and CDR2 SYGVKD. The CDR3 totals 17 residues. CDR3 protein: CAISESGGLKANTEAFF. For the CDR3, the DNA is TGTGCCATCAGTGAGTCGGGTGGGCTGAAAGCAAACACTGAAGCTTTCTTT.

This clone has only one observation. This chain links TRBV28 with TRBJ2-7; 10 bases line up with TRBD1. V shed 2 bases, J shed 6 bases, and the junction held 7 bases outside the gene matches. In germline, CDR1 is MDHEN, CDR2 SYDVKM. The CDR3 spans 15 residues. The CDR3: CASSLPRQGAAEQYF. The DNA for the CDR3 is TGTGCCAGCAGTTTACCCAGACAGGGGGCGGCCGAGCAGTACTTC.

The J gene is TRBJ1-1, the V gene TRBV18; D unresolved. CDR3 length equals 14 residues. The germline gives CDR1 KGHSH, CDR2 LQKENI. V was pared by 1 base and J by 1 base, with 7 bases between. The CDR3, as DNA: TGTGCCAGCTCACCACTCCCAGGGAACACTGAAGCTTTCTTT. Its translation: CASSPLPGNTEAFF. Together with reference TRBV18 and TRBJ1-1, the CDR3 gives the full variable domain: NAGVMQNPRHLVRRRGQEARLRCSPMKGHSHVYWYRQLPEEGLKFMVYLQKENIIDESGMPKERFSAEFPKEGPSILRIQQVVRGDSAAYFCASSPLPGNTEAFFGQGTRLTVV.

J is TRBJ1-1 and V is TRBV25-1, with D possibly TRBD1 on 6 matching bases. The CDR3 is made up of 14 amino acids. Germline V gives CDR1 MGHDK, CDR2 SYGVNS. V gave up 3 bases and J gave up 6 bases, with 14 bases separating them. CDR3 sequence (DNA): TGTGCCAGCAGTGATCCTTGGACAGAAGCTGAAGCTTTCTTT. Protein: CASSDPWTEAEAFF.

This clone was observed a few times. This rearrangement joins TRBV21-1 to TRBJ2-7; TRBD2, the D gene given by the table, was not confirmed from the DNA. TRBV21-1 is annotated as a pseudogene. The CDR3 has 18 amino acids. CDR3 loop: CASSNYSEPGLYSYEQYF. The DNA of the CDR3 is TGTGCCAGCAGCAACTACAGCGAGCCGGGACTGTACTCCTACGAGCAGTACTTC.

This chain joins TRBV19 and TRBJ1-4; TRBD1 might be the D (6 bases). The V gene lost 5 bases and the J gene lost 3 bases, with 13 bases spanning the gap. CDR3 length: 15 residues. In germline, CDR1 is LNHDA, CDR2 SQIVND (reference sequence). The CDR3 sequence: CASSADRSSNEKLFF. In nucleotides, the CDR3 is TGTGCCAGTAGTGCAGACAGGTCGTCTAATGAAAAACTGTTTTTT.

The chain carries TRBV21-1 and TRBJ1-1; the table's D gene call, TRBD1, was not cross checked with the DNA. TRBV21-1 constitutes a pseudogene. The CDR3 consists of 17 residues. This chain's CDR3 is CASSKELRQGATTEAFF. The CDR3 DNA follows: TGTGCCAGCAGCAAAGAACTAAGACAGGGGGCGACCACTGAAGCTTTCTTT.

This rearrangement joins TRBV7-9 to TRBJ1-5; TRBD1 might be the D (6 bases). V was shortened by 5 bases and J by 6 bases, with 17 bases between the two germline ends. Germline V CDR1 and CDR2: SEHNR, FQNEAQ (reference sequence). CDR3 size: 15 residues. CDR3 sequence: CASSVGTNRGQPQHF. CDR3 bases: TGTGCCAGCAGCGTCGGGACAAATAGAGGTCAGCCCCAGCATTTT.

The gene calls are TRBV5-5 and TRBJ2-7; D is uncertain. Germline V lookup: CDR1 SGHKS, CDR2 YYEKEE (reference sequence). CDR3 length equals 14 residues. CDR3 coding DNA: TGTGCCAGCAACTTGCGTGACTCAGTCTACGAGCAGTACGTC. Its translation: CASNLRDSVYEQYV.

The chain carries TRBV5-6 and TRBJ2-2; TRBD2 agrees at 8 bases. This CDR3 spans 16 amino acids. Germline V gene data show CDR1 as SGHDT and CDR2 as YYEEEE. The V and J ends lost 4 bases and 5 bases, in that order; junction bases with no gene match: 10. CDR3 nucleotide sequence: TGTGCCAGCAGCCGTGATGCGGGGGGTACTACCGGGGAGCTGTTTTTT. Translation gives CASSRDAGGTTGELFF.

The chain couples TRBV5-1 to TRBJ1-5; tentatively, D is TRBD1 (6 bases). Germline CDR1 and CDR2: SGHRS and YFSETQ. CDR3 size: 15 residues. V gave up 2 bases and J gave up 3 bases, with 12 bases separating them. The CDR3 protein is CASSFETGSNQPQHF. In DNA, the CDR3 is TGCGCCAGCAGCTTTGAAACAGGGTCCAATCAGCCCCAGCATTTT. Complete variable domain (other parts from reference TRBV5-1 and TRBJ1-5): KAGVTQTPRYLIKTRGQQVTLSCSPISGHRSVSWYQQTPGQGLQFLFEYFSETQRNKGNFPGRFSGRQFSNSRSEMNVSTLELGDSALYLCASSFETGSNQPQHFGDGTRLSIL.

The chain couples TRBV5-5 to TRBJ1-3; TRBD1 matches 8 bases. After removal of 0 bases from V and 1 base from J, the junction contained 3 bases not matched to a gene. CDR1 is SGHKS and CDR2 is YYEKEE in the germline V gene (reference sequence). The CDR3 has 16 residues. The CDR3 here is CASSLVGTGSGNTIYF. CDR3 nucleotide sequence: TGTGCCAGCAGCTTGGTAGGGACAGGATCTGGAAACACCATATATTTT.

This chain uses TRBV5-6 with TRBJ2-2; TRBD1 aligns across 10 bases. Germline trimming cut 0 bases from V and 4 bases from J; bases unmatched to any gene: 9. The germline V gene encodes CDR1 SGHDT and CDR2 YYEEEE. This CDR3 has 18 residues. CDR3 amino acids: CASSLGRDRGRLTGELFF. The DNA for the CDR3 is TGTGCCAGCAGCTTGGGCCGGGACAGGGGACGTCTCACCGGGGAGCTGTTTTTT.

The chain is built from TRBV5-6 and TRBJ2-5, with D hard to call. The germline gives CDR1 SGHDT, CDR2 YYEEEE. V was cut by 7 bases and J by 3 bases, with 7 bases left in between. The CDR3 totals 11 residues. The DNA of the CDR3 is TGTGCCAGCTCTCTTGAAGAGACCCAGTACTTC. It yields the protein CASSLEETQYF.